Listed below are T cell receptor beta chains from one sample, sequenced in a study of technical replicates of blood from a few donors. Generated by immunoSEQ multiplex PCR, the TCRdb table keeps only in-frame clones and is missing some. In the table there are about 93,000 clones, about 96% of which are singletons. The material sequenced was T cells isolated from PBMCs. These receptors all come from a human donor in good health. The CDR3 runs from the conserved cysteine through the conserved F or W. The D gene is left open where the match is weak. Not every row has a clone size; where given, it reads once, few, many or a size class.

clone_size j_call cdr3_length d_call v_call cdr3_nt cdr3_aa
NA TRBJ2-7 13 NA TRBV6-5 TGTGCCAGCAGTTACTCGTCCCCAGACGAGCAGTACTTC CASSYSSPDEQYF
NA TRBJ2-1 11 NA TRBV5-1 TGCGCCAGCCGGTACGACAATGAGCAGTTCTTC CASRYDNEQFF
NA TRBJ2-5 13 NA TRBV11-3 TGTGCCAGCAGCTTTCTGAGCTCGGAGACCCAGTACTTC CASSFLSSETQYF
NA TRBJ1-2 14 NA TRBV6-1 TGTGCCAGCAGTGAACAGGGGTTGGGAGATGGCTACACCTTC CASSEQGLGDGYTF
NA TRBJ1-1 13 NA TRBV2 TGTGCCAGCAGTGAATTGGGGGGAAAAGAAGCTTTCTTT CASSELGGKEAFF
NA TRBJ2-1 16 TRBD1 TRBV10-3 TGTGCCATCAGTGAGGCTGGACAGGGGCCCCCCCACGAGCAGTTCTTC CAISEAGQGPPHEQFF
NA TRBJ1-4 15 TRBD1 TRBV7-9 TGTGCCAGCAGTCCGAGGACAGGGCTAAATGAAAAACTGTTTTTT CASSPRTGLNEKLFF
NA TRBJ2-4 20 TRBD2 TRBV27 TGTGCCAGCAGTCCAAACCAACTAGCGGGAGAATACGTGGGCAAAAACATTCAGTACTTC CASSPNQLAGEYVGKNIQYF
NA TRBJ2-6 18 NA TRBV14 TGTGCCAGCAGCCAAGATGCGGTCTATGGCTCTGGGGCCAACGTCCTGACTTTC CASSQDAVYGSGANVLTF
NA TRBJ2-3 14 TRBD2 TRBV5-1 TGCGCCGGGGCACTAGCGGGAAGGACAGATACGCAGTATTTT CAGALAGRTDTQYF
NA TRBJ2-7 14 TRBD1 TRBV6-5 TGTGCCAGCAGTTTAACAGGGGGCAGATACGAGCAGTACTTC CASSLTGGRYEQYF
NA TRBJ1-4 14 TRBD1 TRBV6-1 TGTGCCACCCGAGACGGGACAGCTAATGAAAAACTGTTTTTT CATRDGTANEKLFF
NA TRBJ1-4 17 TRBD1 TRBV4-1 TGCGCCAGCAGCCAAGAAGGGTATACGGGACAGAATGAAAAACTGTTTTTT CASSQEGYTGQNEKLFF
NA TRBJ2-3 19 TRBD1 TRBV10-1 TGCGCCAGCAGTGAGTCCGGTTCATTGGGTCAGGGGGCTGGTGATACGCAGTATTTT CASSESGSLGQGAGDTQYF
NA TRBJ2-1 15 TRBD1 TRBV6-1 TGTGCCAGCATAGTATCAGGGGGCCGCAACAATGAGCAGTTCTTC CASIVSGGRNNEQFF
NA TRBJ2-1 15 TRBD2 TRBV6-6 TGTGCCAGCAGTCGAGCGGGGGGCCGGAACGTTGAGCAGTTCTTC CASSRAGGRNVEQFF
NA TRBJ2-7 13 NA TRBV2 TGTGCCAGCATGGGAGGGGGCTCCTACGAGCAGTACTTC CASMGGGSYEQYF
NA TRBJ2-6 16 NA TRBV4-1 TGCGCCAGCGCAAGGGGTGGCATAACTGGGGCCAACGTCCTGACTTTC CASARGGITGANVLTF
NA TRBJ1-2 13 TRBD1 TRBV29-1 TGCAGCGTCCAGACAGGGGTAAACTATGGCTACACCTTC CSVQTGVNYGYTF
NA TRBJ1-1 12 TRBD1 TRBV10-3 TGTGCCATCAGTACAGGGGACACTGAAGCTTTCTTT CAISTGDTEAFF
NA TRBJ2-2 15 TRBD2 TRBV6-5 TGTGCCAGCTTTTATCGGGCCGCGGGAGCCGGGGAGCTGTTTTTT CASFYRAAGAGELFF
NA TRBJ2-1 15 NA TRBV7-6 TGTGCCAGCAGCTTGAGAACAGGCTCCTACAATGAGCAGTTCTTC CASSLRTGSYNEQFF
NA TRBJ2-3 17 TRBD2 TRBV9 TGTGCCAGCAGCGTAGGAACCGGGACTAGTATTTCAGATACGCAGTATTTT CASSVGTGTSISDTQYF
many TRBJ2-7 14 NA TRBV7-8 TGTGCCAGCACCCCCTCCAGGGGTCTCCACGAGCAGTACTTC CASTPSRGLHEQYF
NA TRBJ2-7 14 TRBD1 TRBV5-1 TGCGCCAGCAGCTTGACAGGGGCCTTCTACGAGCAGTACTTC CASSLTGAFYEQYF
NA TRBJ2-5 14 NA TRBV6-6 TGTGCCAGCACTGACGGGGTGTACCAAGAGACCCAGTACTTC CASTDGVYQETQYF
NA TRBJ2-7 18 TRBD2 TRBV5-1 TGCGCCAGCAGCTTGGGAGCTAGCGGGGGGTCGTTCGGCTCCGAGCAGTACTTC CASSLGASGGSFGSEQYF
NA TRBJ1-1 11 NA TRBV6-5 TGTGCCACCTGGTGGGCCACTGAAGCTTTCTTT CATWWATEAFF
once TRBJ1-4 15 NA TRBV6-5 TGTGCCAGCAGTTACTCCGGGGGGGGCCGAGAAAAACTGTTTTTT CASSYSGGGREKLFF
NA TRBJ2-7 14 NA TRBV2 TGTGCCAGCAGTGGGGCTCGGGGTCCCTACGAGCAGTACTTC CASSGARGPYEQYF
once TRBJ1-5 13 TRBD1 TRBV2 TGTGCCAGCGGACAGGGGAGTAGGCAGCCCCAGCATTTT CASGQGSRQPQHF
once TRBJ1-2 14 NA TRBV6-5 TGTGCCAGCAGTTACTCCAGGGCCAGCCTCGGCTACACCTTC CASSYSRASLGYTF
NA TRBJ2-7 15 TRBD1 TRBV19 TGTGCCAGTACCGCAGGGTCAGGGGGTCGCTACGAGCAGTACTTC CASTAGSGGRYEQYF
NA TRBJ2-1 16 NA TRBV9 TGTGCCAGCAGCTCCAACCCAGGCCATACCTACAATGAGCAGTTCTTC CASSSNPGHTYNEQFF
NA TRBJ2-7 16 TRBD1 TRBV9 TGTGCCAGCAGCGCTCGATCGGGACAGGTTACCTACGAGCAGTACTTC CASSARSGQVTYEQYF
NA TRBJ2-2 15 NA TRBV5-6 TGTGCCAGCAGCACGGGTCGGTGGAACACCGGGGAGCTGTTTTTT CASSTGRWNTGELFF
NA TRBJ2-3 15 NA TRBV6-1 TGTGCCAGCTTAAGGGCAGGGTGGTCATTCGATACGCAGTATTTT CASLRAGWSFDTQYF
NA TRBJ2-7 13 TRBD1 TRBV11-3 TGTGCCAGCAGCTTACAGGGGGCGTACGAGCAGTACTTC CASSLQGAYEQYF
NA TRBJ1-5 14 TRBD1 TRBV30 TGTGCCTGGAATCAGGGGGTCGGCAATCAGCCCCAGCATTTT CAWNQGVGNQPQHF
NA TRBJ2-1 15 TRBD2 TRBV7-6 TGTGCCAGCACTCAACTAGCGGGGGCCTACAATGAGCAGTTCTTC CASTQLAGAYNEQFF
NA TRBJ2-4 18 NA TRBV9 TGTGCCAGCAGCGTAGAGTCTGGAGGGTGGCTAGCCAAAAACATTCAGTACTTC CASSVESGGWLAKNIQYF
once TRBJ2-7 16 TRBD2 TRBV6-6 TGTGCCAGCAGTCGACTAGCCCTATCTTCCAACTACGAGCAGTACTTC CASSRLALSSNYEQYF
NA TRBJ2-2 16 TRBD1 TRBV6-4 TGTGCCAGCAGCCAGACAGGGTCTCTTTCCACCGGGGAGCTGTTTTTT CASSQTGSLSTGELFF
NA TRBJ1-2 13 TRBD1 TRBV7-3 TGTGCCAGCAGTTCCGGGACAGGCGACGGTTACACCTTC CASSSGTGDGYTF
once TRBJ1-3 15 NA TRBV14 TGTGCCAGCAGCCTACAGGGTGTCTCTGGAAACACCATATATTTT CASSLQGVSGNTIYF